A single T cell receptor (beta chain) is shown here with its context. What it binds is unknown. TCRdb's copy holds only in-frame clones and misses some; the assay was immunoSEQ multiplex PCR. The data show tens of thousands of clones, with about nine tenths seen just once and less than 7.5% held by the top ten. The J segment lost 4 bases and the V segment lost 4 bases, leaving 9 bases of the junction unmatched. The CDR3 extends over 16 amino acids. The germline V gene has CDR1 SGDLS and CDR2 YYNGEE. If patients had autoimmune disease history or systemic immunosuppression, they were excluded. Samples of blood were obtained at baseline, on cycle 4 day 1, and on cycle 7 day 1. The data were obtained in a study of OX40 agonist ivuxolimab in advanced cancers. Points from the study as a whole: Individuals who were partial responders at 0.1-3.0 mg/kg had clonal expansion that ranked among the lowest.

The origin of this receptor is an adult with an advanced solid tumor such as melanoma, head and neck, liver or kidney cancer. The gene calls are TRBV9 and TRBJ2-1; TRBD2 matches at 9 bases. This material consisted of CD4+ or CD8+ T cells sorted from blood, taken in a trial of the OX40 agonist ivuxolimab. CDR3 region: CASSLSLAGGYNEQFF. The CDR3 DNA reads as TGTGCCAGCAGCCTATCGTTGGCGGGGGGGTACAATGAGCAGTTCTTC.